Following are 19 T cell receptor beta chains from one sample sequenced in a study of monozygotic twins with inflammatory bowel disease. TCRdb re-called the 5' RACE reads and catalogs CDR3 proteins one per entry, DNA excluded. This sample carries about 300,000 distinct CDR3 sequences, with over 5.5% going to the ten biggest clones. Material: blood. The receptor source for this set is a human donor with ulcerative colitis or Crohn's disease, or a healthy co-twin of an affected twin (not recorded which).

The chain couples TRBV12-3 or TRBV12-4 to TRBJ2-3; there is no DNA to check the TCRdb D call of TRBD2. This CDR3 region has 15 residues. Here the CDR3 reads CASSLRTSLTDTQYF.

This chain links TRBV28 with TRBJ1-5. This CDR3 has 14 amino acids. CDR1 and CDR2 (germline): MDHEN, SYDVKM. The CDR3 loop reads CASSLPQGRQPQHF.

This chain connects TRBV9 to TRBJ2-7. The germline CDR1 and CDR2 sequences are SGDLS and YYNGEE. The CDR3 loop spans 14 amino acids. CDR3 amino acids: CASSGSIGPYEQYF.

This chain joins TRBV14 and TRBJ2-2; TCRdb proposes TRBD1, but this gene call is untestable without DNA. CDR1 is SGHDN, CDR2 FVKESK, per germline. The CDR3 length is 16 residues. CDR3 amino acids: CASSQDRVVNTGELFF.

The J gene is TRBJ2-7, the V gene TRBV6-4. The germline gives CDR1 MRHNA, CDR2 SNTAGT. CDR3 length: 14 amino acids. This CDR3 is CASSVDVNTYEQYF.

V and J are TRBV20-1 and TRBJ2-1; the TCRdb D gene call, TRBD1, has no DNA to confirm it. Germline V gene data show CDR1 as DFQATT and CDR2 as SNEGSKA (reference sequence). The length of the CDR3 is 13 residues. The CDR3 protein is CSARETTDNEQFF.

The chain carries TRBV12-3 or TRBV12-4 and TRBJ2-5; TCRdb designates TRBD1, a call that cannot be tested without DNA. The CDR3 is 15 residues long. CDR3 loop: CASSLDSLVQETQYF.

The rearrangement uses TRBV5-4 and TRBJ2-2. The CDR3 spans 14 residues. Germline loops: CDR1 SGHNT, CDR2 YYREEE (reference sequence). The CDR3 protein is CASSLSENTGELFF.

This sequence joins TRBV7-8 and TRBJ2-7; TCRdb designates TRBD1, a call that cannot be tested without DNA. The germline V gene encodes CDR1 SGHVS and CDR2 FQNEAQ. The CDR3 is 14 residues long. CDR3: CASRGGRGYYEQYF.

The genes are TRBV20-1 and TRBJ2-7. This CDR3 region has 13 residues. The V gene's germline CDR1 is DFQATT and CDR2 SNEGSKA (reference sequence). The CDR3 here is CSARDINNYEQYF.

The chain has TRBV19 and TRBJ2-2; TCRdb selects TRBD1, and the lack of DNA leaves this call unchecked. There are 15 residues in the CDR3. Germline values: CDR1 LNHDA, CDR2 SQIVND (reference sequence). The chain's CDR3 is CASTLGTGLTGELFF.

CDR3 residues: CASSLTGQGASWFF. V gene TRBV12-3 or TRBV12-4 combines with J gene TRBJ2-1; TCRdb's D call of TRBD1 is untestable without DNA. The CDR3 consists of 14 residues.

V usage is TRBV7-2 and J usage is TRBJ2-1; TCRdb names TRBD1, which stays unverified in the absence of DNA. CDR3 length: 13 residues. Looked up from germline, CDR1 is SGHTA and CDR2 is FQGNSA. The CDR3 here is CASSLRGQDEQFF.

This chain joins TRBV18 and TRBJ2-1; without DNA, the TCRdb call of TRBD2 cannot be checked. Germline V gives CDR1 KGHSH, CDR2 LQKENI. This CDR3 contains 14 residues. The CDR3 region is CASSPRGGNNEQFF.

The CDR3 region is CASSQSGPTTNEKLFF. The V call is TRBV4-2, the J call TRBJ1-4; TCRdb names TRBD1, which stays unverified in the absence of DNA. CDR3 size: 16 residues. Germline V lookup: CDR1 LGHNA, CDR2 YNFKEQ.

The gene calls are TRBV6-1 and TRBJ2-6. The CDR3 runs to 14 residues. Germline V gene lookup returns CDR1 MNHNS and CDR2 SASEGT. CDR3 sequence: CASSDNSGANVLTF.

J is TRBJ2-7 and V is TRBV18. Per the germline V gene, CDR1 is KGHSH and CDR2 is LQKENI. The CDR3 is 15 residues long. CDR3 region: CASSPQGESSYEQYF. Variable domain in full (rest from reference TRBV18 and TRBJ2-7): NAGVMQNPRHLVRRRGQEARLRCSPMKGHSHVYWYRQLPEEGLKFMVYLQKENIIDESGMPKERFSAEFPKEGPSILRIQQVVRGDSAAYFCASSPQGESSYEQYFGPGTRLTVT.

The chain uses TRBV6-2 or TRBV6-3 and TRBJ2-2; the TCRdb call, TRBD2, lacks DNA for checking. CDR3 length: 20 amino acids. Germline values: CDR1 MNHEY, CDR2 SVGEGT. The chain's CDR3 is CASSYPPTSGRAGGTGELFF.

The chain joins TRBV10-3 to TRBJ2-7; as DNA is missing, the TRBD2 call by TCRdb cannot be tested. This CDR3 has 12 residues. From germline, CDR1 is ENHRY and CDR2 SYGVKD. CDR3 residues: CAIGTSRYEQYF.